This TCR beta chain was profiled in a study of T cell changes during pregnancy in multiple sclerosis (dated by TCRdb to about 2019). As for the study more broadly: The study examined how the T cell repertoire changed over the course of pregnancy in women with multiple sclerosis.

Note on this clone: Its recognized antigen is unknown. No clone much larger than this one lies a single base away; base qualities are absent.

Deletion took 5 bases off V and 2 bases off J, with a span of 10 bases between the germline ends. CDR3 length: 13 amino acids, cysteine to phenylalanine. The kept DNA is CDR3 alone, 39 bases in frame from the first base. Taken from the germline V gene, the CDR1 and CDR2 loops are SNHLY and FYNNEI. The library was made by the immunoSEQ multiplex PCR assay. TCRdb holds this immuneACCESS table with in-frame rearrangements only. Some clones are missing; in checked studies, unresolved V genes explain under half, and the rest has no known cause. This sample gives about 56,000 clones in total; approximately 90% of them show up just once. The ten largest make up approximately 0.18% of the sample.

This material consisted of CD4+ T cells from peripheral blood mononuclear cells, taken in the second trimester of pregnancy. The source of this sequence is a female donor with multiple sclerosis, enrolled in a pregnancy study. The chain uses TRBV2 and TRBJ2-7, with TRBD1 perhaps the D gene, on 5 matching bases. This receptor has the CDR3 CASSTGTPYEQYF. The DNA sequence reads TGTGCCAGCAGTACAGGTACCCCCTACGAGCAGTACTTC.